Following are 12 T cell receptor beta chains from one sample sequenced in a study of neoadjuvant anti-PD-1 for oral cavity cancer. Repertoires were generated with immunoSEQ multiplex PCR, while TCRdb's copy carries only in-frame clones and drops some. The sample includes around 12,000 clones, about 60% seen only once; the top ten take roughly 2.1%. Here the sequenced sample was PBMCs, taken before nivolumab (anti-PD-1) treatment. These receptor sequences come from a person aged 35 to 85 with oral cavity squamous cell carcinoma.

The count of this clone is one. This sequence joins TRBV6-4 and TRBJ2-1; unclear D gene. Germline lookup yields CDR1 MRHNA and CDR2 SNTAGT. The V end was cut by 0 bases, the J end by 4 bases, with 10 bases between. CDR3 length: 15 amino acids. CDR3 bases: TGTGCCAGCAGTGACTCCCTTCAACTTTACAATGAGCAGTTCTTC. As protein: CASSDSLQLYNEQFF.

V is TRBV4-1 and J is TRBJ2-7; D is undetermined. With 3 bases removed from V and 2 bases from J, the gap between germline ends came to 14 bases. The CDR3 length is 15 residues. Germline V gives CDR1 MGHRA, CDR2 YSYEKL. The CDR3 sequence: CASSQVLTQTYEQYF. The DNA for the CDR3 is TGCGCCAGCAGCCAGGTACTGACTCAAACCTACGAGCAGTACTTC.

The chain couples TRBV7-9 to TRBJ1-1; no reliable D call. The CDR3 consists of 14 residues. Trimming stripped 5 bases from V and 0 bases from J, with 10 bases between. Germline V gives CDR1 SEHNR, CDR2 FQNEAQ (reference sequence). The CDR3 DNA sequence: TGTGCCAGCAGCACCGAAGGGTTGAACACTGAAGCTTTCTTT. Protein: CASSTEGLNTEAFF.

This chain links TRBV27 with TRBJ2-7; D remains ambiguous. Germline V gene lookup returns CDR1 MNHEY and CDR2 SMNVEV (reference sequence). The CDR3 totals 14 residues. V was pared by 5 bases and J by 7 bases, with 18 bases between. The CDR3 here is CASSLSQGSREQYF. The CDR3 DNA sequence: TGTGCCAGCAGTCTCTCTCAAGGAAGTCGGGAGCAGTACTTC.

The CDR3 here is CASSYYRGDEQFF. In DNA form, the CDR3 reads TGTGCCAGTAGTTACTACAGGGGTGATGAGCAGTTCTTC. V is TRBV19 and J is TRBJ2-1; 7 nucleotides agree with TRBD1. Germline CDR1 reads LNHDA; CDR2 reads SQIVND (reference sequence). Trimming took 5 bases from V and 8 from J; bases not matched to a gene: 6. The length of the CDR3 is 13 residues.

The chain uses TRBV30 and TRBJ1-1, with TRBD1 as a possible D gene (5 bases). The V gene's germline CDR1 is GTSNPN and CDR2 SVGIG (reference sequence). There are 13 residues in the CDR3. V gave up 3 bases and J gave up 1 base, with 9 bases separating them. CDR3: CAWRYGGNTEAFF. CDR3 DNA sequence: TGTGCCTGGAGGTACGGGGGGAACACTGAAGCTTTCTTT.

This clone was recorded a few times. V is TRBV2 and J is TRBJ2-7; D gene ambiguous. The V and J ends lost 5 bases and 2 bases respectively, with 4 bases between them. The length of the CDR3 is 11 residues. Germline V gene lookup returns CDR1 SNHLY and CDR2 FYNNEI. The CDR3 nucleotides are TGTGCCAGCAGTTCCCCCTACGAGCAGTACTTC. The encoded protein is CASSSPYEQYF. Complete variable domain (other parts from reference TRBV2 and TRBJ2-7): EPEVTQTPSHQVTQMGQEVILRCVPISNHLYFYWYRQILGQKVEFLVSFYNNEISEKSEIFDDQFSVERPDGSNFTLKIRSTKLEDSAMYFCASSSPYEQYFGPGTRLTVT.

The V and J genes are TRBV11-2 and TRBJ1-1; 8 nucleotides match TRBD1. Unmatched junction bases numbered 7, after V lost 0 bases and J lost 1 base. CDR1 SGHAT and CDR2 FQNNGV come from the germline V gene. CDR3 size: 17 residues. DNA of the CDR3: TGTGCCAGCAGCTTAGATGGGGTGGACAGGGCGAACACTGAAGCTTTCTTT. Amino acids: CASSLDGVDRANTEAFF.

This clone was detected only once. The chain links TRBV7-2 to TRBJ2-3; the match to TRBD2 covers 9 bases. The CDR3 extends over 15 amino acids. J gave up 5 bases and V 5 bases, and 8 bases lay outside the gene matches. Germline V gene lookup returns CDR1 SGHTA and CDR2 FQGNSA. CDR3 DNA sequence: TGTGCCAGCAGCGGCATAGCGGGGGTAAGAGATACGCAGTATTTT. Amino acid sequence: CASSGIAGVRDTQYF.

The chain employs TRBV6-1 and TRBJ1-5, with D maybe TRBD1 (6 bases). V lost 1 base to trimming and J lost 7 bases, with 14 bases between them. This CDR3 spans 15 amino acids. Germline CDR1 is MNHNS and CDR2 is SASEGT. The CDR3 DNA reads as TGTGCCAGCAGTGAAGGGGGGGCCGGTAACCAGCCCCAGCATTTT. Translated: CASSEGGAGNQPQHF.

The chain has TRBV11-2 and TRBJ2-3; D gene unclear. Trimming took 4 bases from V and 6 from J, leaving 11 bases between them. CDR3 length: 13 residues. Germline V lookup: CDR1 SGHAT, CDR2 FQNNGV. The CDR3 DNA follows: TGTGCCAGCAGCTCCCTTAAGAAGGATACGCAGTATTTT. It yields the protein CASSSLKKDTQYF.

This chain joins TRBV7-5 and TRBJ2-5. TRBV7-5 is labeled a pseudogene. The CDR3 runs to 12 residues. The CDR3 DNA reads TGTGTCAGAAGCTGGATTAGAGAGACCCAGTACTTC. This encodes CVRSWIRETQYF.